This T cell receptor (beta chain) originates from a study of cytomegalovirus exposure and HLA in healthy donors. A word on this clone: Its target is unknown.

Germline V gene sequence: CDR1 SGHVS, CDR2 FQNEAQ. This CDR3 region has 18 residues. J lost 2 bases, V lost 5 bases, and 11 bases had no gene match. Overall study findings and caveats: In vitro testing confirmed three CMV-associated chains as specific for CMV antigens.

All the people who gave samples were healthy bone marrow donors. PCR involved 60 Vbeta and 13 Jbeta primers. Authors' analysis steps: There were some 87 million unique TCR beta chains by a later count, and around 10 million of them were shared. Here immunoSEQ multiplex PCR was the method, and the copy in TCRdb shows in-frame clones only, minus some. That table is the source of V, J and clone size, and D and trimming were worked out from the DNA. The data contain roughly 130,000 clones, 74% of them singletons. The sample was PBMCs. This clonotype originated in a woman aged 45-65 years in good health and CMV-seropositive. The V call is TRBV7-8, the J call TRBJ2-7; 14 bases fit TRBD2. The CDR3 DNA follows: TGTGCCAGCAGCACCCGGACTAGCGGGGGGCTATCCACCTACGAGCAGTACTTC. Translation: CASSTRTSGGLSTYEQYF.